The present T cell receptor beta chain was sequenced within a study of monozygotic twins with inflammatory bowel disease (dated by TCRdb to the late 2010s). About the study as a whole: The complete study included about 30 monozygotic twin pairs: 19 IBD-discordant Danish pairs and nine German pairs, of which four were IBD-concordant and five were IBD-discordant. Each individual had, on average, about 151 000 unique TCRalpha sequences and 181 000 unique TCRbeta sequences available for analysis. The search for disease-associated traits relied mainly on comparing, within discordant pairs, IBD patients with their genetically identical healthy co-twins.

As to this clonotype: Its antigen is currently not known.

From each donor, an approximately 2.5 ml peripheral blood sample was collected into PAXgene tubes and stored at -80 degrees C. Total RNA was isolated from whole blood with the PAXgene blood miRNA kit on an automated QIAcube, without T cell sorting. Peripheral blood from monozygotic twin pairs, either concordant or discordant for inflammatory bowel disease, underwent deep TCRalpha and TCRbeta repertoire profiling that used unique molecular barcoding. Smoking habits were recorded for all twin pairs, and individuals were classified as current, former or never smokers. Findings and caveats that apply to the study as a whole: Differing immunosuppressive treatments among patients may have added background noise and inter-individual variability to the repertoires. Concordant and discordant twins showed no difference in repertoire similarity, possibly because of limited statistical power. The results gave no support for a single strong signal or clonotype linked to IBD. Distinction between different T cell subtypes could not be achieved in the analysis. IBD patients shared fewer clonotypes with other individuals than healthy twins did, most markedly in patients showing signs of disease activity. A decrease in TCRbeta repertoire diversity, as measured by inverse Simpson index, was observed in IBD patients compared with their healthy co-twins.

From the germline V gene, CDR1 is MNHEY and CDR2 is SVGAGI. The CDR3 numbers 17 residues from cysteine through phenylalanine. This entry has no DNA. Library generation was performed with 5' RACE. Each TCR library was prepared from about 3.5 ug of total RNA. For each sample, cDNA synthesis with SMARTScribe reverse transcriptase was split into eight separate reactions. Unique molecular identifiers containing a 6-nucleotide sample barcode were introduced through template switching during cDNA synthesis. Amplification of TCRalpha and TCRbeta cDNA involved two nested PCRs of about 15 and 9 cycles, and each PCR was followed by bead purification. Before amplification, the cDNA was treated with uracil DNA-glycosylase and purified using the QIAquick PCR purification kit. The second PCR added Illumina TruSeq-compatible adapters along with sample-specific barcodes. Library quality and concentration were checked on TapeStation and Qubit, and libraries were pooled at approximately 5 ng each. Pooled libraries were sequenced on an Illumina HiSeq2500 single-index Rapid Run with 2 x 100 bp reads and custom sequencing primers. The authors processed their data as follows. UMI-based consensus assembly with MiGEC version 1.2.6 was used to correct PCR and sequencing errors. V(D)J alignment, clonotype assembly and CDR3 extraction were performed with MiXCR version 2.1.1. Gene usage, clonotype sharing and MAIT/NKT TCR abundance were normalised by analysing the top 1000, 10 000 and 20 000 clonotypes per sample. Diversity was computed as the inverse Simpson index with the vegan R package after downsampling to 27 000 UMIs. Paired Mann-Whitney U tests on discordant twin pairs were used, with Benjamini-Hochberg multiple-testing correction. Once TCRdb had reprocessed the reads, it stored one entry per CDR3 protein sequence and supplied no DNA. The V and J calls were not made by the authors but by TCRdb's processing. The data table for this sample lists just over 300,000 distinct CDR3 sequences. The leading ten clones occupy over 5% of the sample.

The rearranged chain carries TRBV6-5 and TRBJ2-1; there is no DNA to check the TCRdb D call of TRBD1. The sample comprised blood. The TCR sequence derives from a human donor with ulcerative colitis or Crohn's disease, or a healthy co-twin of an affected twin (not recorded which). CDR3 loop: CASSYPEPGSSANEQFF.